A single sample is the source of the 2 T cell receptor beta chains below, sequenced in a study of shared clonotypes between healthy human individuals. The protocol was immunoSEQ multiplex PCR, while the TCRdb copy is restricted to in-frame clones and leaves out a portion. The sample records 1.4 million to 1.5 million clones, roughly 96% being singletons. Sequencing was done on a sample of naive CD4+ T cells sorted from blood. The subset denotes: CD45RA+ positively selected. The source of these receptors is a young man in good health.

This sequence joins TRBV4-2 and TRBJ2-2, with 8 bases lining up with TRBD1. The CDR3 has 16 amino acids. V was clipped by 0 bases and J by 7 bases; unmatched bases: 7. Per the germline V gene, CDR1 is LGHNA and CDR2 is YNFKEQ. The CDR3 sequence is CASSQDGQGWNGELFF. The CDR3 DNA reads as TGTGCCAGCAGCCAAGATGGACAGGGTTGGAACGGGGAGCTGTTTTTT.

The V and J genes are TRBV30 and TRBJ2-1, with 10 bases aligning to TRBD2. V was clipped by 3 bases and J by 0 bases; unmatched bases: 2. This CDR3 has 15 residues. The germline CDR1 and CDR2 sequences are GTSNPN and SVGIG (reference sequence). The chain's CDR3 is CAWRTSGISYNEQFF. The CDR3 DNA sequence: TGTGCCTGGAGAACTAGCGGGATCTCCTACAATGAGCAGTTCTTC.